The 2 T cell receptor beta chains presented below share a single source sample, sequenced in a study of CD8 T cells in Susac syndrome. Random hexamers were used to reverse transcribe roughly 0.45 to 1 ug of RNA. TCRdb fed the immunoSEQ multiplex PCR reads into MiXCR, producing one record per CDR3 protein. Of 150,000 to 200,000 distinct CDR3 sequences in the sample, approximately 93% were seen once. Sequencing input: CD4+ T cells from PBMCs. These receptors all stem from a human donor in good health.

CDR3 DNA sequence: TGTGCCAGCAGCTTAGAGACAGGGGTAAATGAAGCTTTCTTT. As protein: CASSLETGVNEAFF. The rearrangement uses TRBV7-9 and TRBJ1-1; 8 nucleotides agree with TRBD1. The germline gives CDR1 SEHNR, CDR2 FQNEAQ (reference sequence). The CDR3 is made up of 14 amino acids. With V trimmed by 1 base and J by 7 bases, 5 bases remained unmatched.

The V and J genes are TRBV18 and TRBJ1-3; weak D call: TRBD1 (5 bases). From germline, CDR1 is KGHSH and CDR2 LQKENI. V lost 6 bases and J lost 6, with 18 bases in between. The CDR3 spans 15 residues. The CDR3 bases are TGTGCCAGCTCTAGGGACGGATTTATATCAAACACCATATATTTT. Translating gives CASSRDGFISNTIYF.